These 27 T cell receptor beta chains originate from one sample sequenced in a study of blood T cell repertoires in COVID-19. Assay used: immunoSEQ multiplex PCR; TCRdb lists only in-frame clones, some missing. The sample carries approximately 280,000 clones, approximately 84% recorded once. The source material was peripheral blood. The source is a human donor with COVID-19, enrolled during active disease. The donor label of this sample is uncertain.

The CDR3 region is CASSQPPGGYEQYF. DNA of the CDR3: TGTGCCAGCAGTCAGCCCCCGGGGGGGTACGAGCAGTACTTC. The J gene is TRBJ2-7, the V gene TRBV6-5, with TRBD2 matching 8 bases. Germline CDR1 and CDR2: MNHEY and SVGAGI. The ends lost 5 bases at V and 4 bases at J; junction bases unmatched: 7. This CDR3 comprises 14 residues.

As regards this clone: Other DNA sequences within the sample encode an identical CDR3. The chain links TRBV19 to TRBJ2-7; TRBD1 might be the D (7 bases). The CDR3 totals 14 residues. The V and J ends lost 4 bases and 3 bases respectively, with 13 bases between them. Germline V gene lookup returns CDR1 LNHDA and CDR2 SQIVND (reference sequence). CDR3 bases: TGTGCCAGTAGTACCAGACAGGGAGGCTACGAGCAGTACTTC. As protein: CASSTRQGGYEQYF.

The V gene is TRBV27, the J gene TRBJ2-7; the match to TRBD1 covers 7 bases. Losses at the gene ends were 2 bases for V and 4 bases for J; bases not matched to a gene: 5. CDR1 MNHEY and CDR2 SMNVEV come from the germline V gene (reference sequence). The CDR3 covers 14 residues. CDR3 region: CASSLRDSLYEQYF. CDR3 nucleotides: TGTGCCAGCAGTTTACGGGACAGCTTGTACGAGCAGTACTTC.

The chain has TRBV3-1 (or the pseudogene TRBV3-2) and TRBJ2-2; TRBD2 aligns across 9 bases. V was clipped by 0 bases and J by 1 base; unmatched bases: 0. The germline V gene encodes CDR1 LGHDT and CDR2 YNNKEL (reference sequence). The CDR3 has 16 amino acids. The CDR3 DNA reads as TGTGCCAGCAGCCAAGATAGCGGGAGGAACACCGGGGAGCTGTTTTTT. Translated, it gives CASSQDSGRNTGELFF.

The V gene is TRBV7-8, the J gene TRBJ1-2; TRBD1 might be the D (6 bases). Germline V lookup: CDR1 SGHVS, CDR2 FQNEAQ. V lost 1 base and J lost 8, with 14 bases in between. The CDR3 has 14 amino acids. The CDR3 sequence: CASSLVQGVDGYTF. In DNA form, the CDR3 reads TGTGCCAGCAGCTTAGTACAGGGAGTAGACGGCTACACCTTC.

This clone appeared a few times. V usage is TRBV19 and J usage is TRBJ1-5, with D unresolved. CDR3 size: 15 residues. Germline CDR1 reads LNHDA; CDR2 reads SQIVND (reference sequence). V lost 5 bases, J lost 2 bases, and 13 bases lay in between. The CDR3 DNA follows: TGTGCCAGTAGTCCCCGAGGGAGCGGCAATCAGCCCCAGCATTTT. This sequence encodes CASSPRGSGNQPQHF.

The gene calls are TRBV9 and TRBJ2-3; 10 bases agree with TRBD2. Germline loops: CDR1 SGDLS, CDR2 YYNGEE. V shed 4 bases and J 6 bases; nucleotides not matched to a gene: 11. The CDR3 is 16 residues long. The CDR3 here is CASSYGLAGVGDTQYF. The CDR3, as DNA: TGTGCCAGCAGCTACGGGCTAGCGGGAGTAGGGGATACGCAGTATTTT.

The rearrangement links TRBV10-3 to TRBJ2-3; 11 positions agree with TRBD1. The ends lost 8 bases at V and 4 bases at J; junction bases unmatched: 5. The CDR3 extends over 14 amino acids. CDR1 and CDR2 (germline): ENHRY, SYGVKD. The CDR3 protein is CAIQGQGDPDTQYF. CDR3 DNA: TGTGCCATCCAGGGACAGGGGGATCCAGATACGCAGTATTTT.

The chain recombines TRBV6-1 with TRBJ1-3, with D uncertain. Germline V gene data show CDR1 as MNHNS and CDR2 as SASEGT. Trimming stripped 4 bases from V and 2 bases from J, with 18 bases between. CDR3 length equals 17 residues. In DNA form, the CDR3 reads TGTGCCAGCAGTGTTCGATCGCGGGAGGTTGCTGGAAACACCATATATTTT. It is translated as CASSVRSREVAGNTIYF.

The chain has TRBV9 and TRBJ2-1; 13 positions agree with TRBD2. The V segment lost 0 bases and the J segment 7 bases; nucleotides outside the gene matches: 1. Germline loops: CDR1 SGDLS, CDR2 YYNGEE. CDR3 length: 15 amino acids. CDR3 sequence: CASSVGTSGRNEQFF. In DNA form, the CDR3 reads TGTGCCAGCAGCGTAGGGACTAGCGGGAGAAATGAGCAGTTCTTC.

This CDR3 is CAWSLPGQPLNYGYTF. The CDR3 region has the DNA TGTGCCTGGAGTTTACCCGGACAACCCCTTAACTATGGCTACACCTTC. The chain uses TRBV30 and TRBJ1-2; D perhaps matches TRBD1 (5 bases). V lost 2 bases, J lost 1 base, and 17 bases lay in between. The CDR3 totals 16 residues. From germline, CDR1 is GTSNPN and CDR2 SVGIG (reference sequence).

The rearrangement links TRBV6-5 to TRBJ1-3, with D possibly matching TRBD1 (6 bases). The length of the CDR3 is 15 residues. Germline CDR1 is MNHEY and CDR2 is SVGAGI. Trimming pared 2 bases from V and 2 bases from J, leaving 10 bases between. The CDR3 coding sequence is TGTGCCAGCAGTTACGGGACACAGGCTGGAAACACCATATATTTT. Its protein product is CASSYGTQAGNTIYF.

The chain links TRBV15 to TRBJ2-1, with 7 bases identical to TRBD2. The CDR3 contains 15 residues. The germline V gene has CDR1 LNHNV and CDR2 YYDKDF (reference sequence). J lost 10 bases, V lost 0 bases, and 9 bases had no gene match. Here the CDR3 reads CATSRELAGVGEQFF. CDR3 bases: TGTGCCACCAGCAGAGAGTTGGCGGGAGTGGGAGAGCAGTTCTTC.

The chain joins TRBV9 to TRBJ2-1; 9 bases agree with TRBD2. The CDR3 spans 16 residues. Trimming cost V 1 base and J 4 bases; bases outside gene matches: 6. The germline V gene encodes CDR1 SGDLS and CDR2 YYNGEE. The CDR3 reads CASSVNPSGAYNEQFF. The CDR3 region has the DNA TGTGCCAGCAGCGTAAATCCTAGCGGGGCTTACAATGAGCAGTTCTTC. Full variable domain (missing parts from reference TRBV9 and TRBJ2-1): DSGVTQTPKHLITATGQRVTLRCSPRSGDLSVYWYQQSLDQGLQFLIQYYNGEERAKGNILERFSAQQFPDLHSELNLSSLELGDSALYFCASSVNPSGAYNEQFFGPGTRLTVL.

This clone occurred once. V usage is TRBV4-2 and J usage is TRBJ2-7; 7 nucleotides agree with TRBD2. Germline values: CDR1 LGHNA, CDR2 YNFKEQ. V trimming: 6 bases; J trimming: 5 bases; junction bases outside the gene matches: 7. The CDR3 is 13 residues long. The CDR3 nucleotides are TGTGCCAGCAGACTAGCGTTCGGGGACGAGCAGTACTTC. As protein: CASRLAFGDEQYF.

This clone was observed a single time. V is TRBV28 and J is TRBJ2-2, with D maybe TRBD1 (5 bases). V dropped 3 bases and J dropped 0 bases, with 8 bases sitting between them. Per the germline V gene, CDR1 is MDHEN and CDR2 is SYDVKM. This CDR3 contains 15 residues. The CDR3 DNA sequence: TGTGCCAGCAGTTTTGCAGGGACGAACACCGGGGAGCTGTTTTTT. It codes for CASSFAGTNTGELFF.

In nucleotides, the CDR3 is TGTGCCATCCGGGGTCCGGACCAGCCCCAGCATTTT. As protein: CAIRGPDQPQHF. The chain recombines TRBV28 with TRBJ1-5; no clear D. Between the trimmed V and J ends, which lost 10 bases and 7 bases, there was a span of 14 bases. The CDR3 contains 12 residues. The germline V gene encodes CDR1 MDHEN and CDR2 SYDVKM. Full variable domain (outside the CDR3, taken from reference TRBV28 and TRBJ1-5): DVKVTQSSRYLVKRTGEKVFLECVQDMDHENMFWYRQDPGLGLRLIYFSYDVKMKEKGDIPEGYSVSREKKERFSLILESASTNQTSMYLCAIRGPDQPQHFGDGTRLSIL.

The rearrangement links TRBV5-1 to TRBJ2-5, with D tentatively TRBD1 or TRBD2 (5 bases each). CDR1 and CDR2 from the germline V gene are SGHRS and YFSETQ. Trimming stripped 4 bases from V and 9 bases from J, with 19 bases between. The CDR3 is 14 amino acids. This chain's CDR3 is CASSLGTAGWSQYF. The CDR3 coding sequence is TGCGCCAGCAGCCTGGGGACCGCGGGTTGGTCCCAGTACTTC.

The count of this clone is one. The rearrangement joins TRBV28 to TRBJ2-1, with TRBD1 identical over 9 bases. This CDR3 region has 20 residues. Germline CDR1 and CDR2: MDHEN and SYDVKM. The junction had 14 bases not matched to a gene; V was cut back by 2 bases and J by 0 bases. CDR3 coding DNA: TGTGCCAGCAGTTTAGGAGGGCGAGGACAGGGGCCCGCCTCCTACAATGAGCAGTTCTTC. Protein sequence: CASSLGGRGQGPASYNEQFF.

The chain employs TRBV4-2 and TRBJ2-1; TRBD2 matches at 14 bases. This CDR3 region has 16 residues. CDR1 is LGHNA, CDR2 YNFKEQ, per germline. V dropped 4 bases and J dropped 8; count of bases not matched to a gene: 7. CDR3 bases: TGTGCCAGCAGCCCGACTAGCGGGAGGGCCACCCATGAGCAGTTCTTC. Encoded protein: CASSPTSGRATHEQFF.

This clone was counted once. The chain joins TRBV18 to TRBJ1-4; 9 bases are shared with TRBD1. The junction had 3 bases not matched to a gene; V was cut back by 3 bases and J by 4 bases. The CDR3 is 15 residues long. The germline V gene encodes CDR1 KGHSH and CDR2 LQKENI. CDR3: CASSPPGQGNEKLFF. The CDR3 region has the DNA TGTGCCAGCTCACCCCCGGGACAGGGTAATGAAAAACTGTTTTTT.

V gene TRBV30 combines with J gene TRBJ2-2, with TRBD1 matching 10 bases. Germline lookup yields CDR1 GTSNPN and CDR2 SVGIG (reference sequence). The length of the CDR3 is 15 residues. Trimming at V came to 8 bases and at J to 5 bases, leaving 11 bases not matched to a gene. The CDR3 DNA follows: TGTGCCGGGGGACAGGGGTTGATTGGGACCGGGGAGCTGTTTTTT. Amino acids: CAGGQGLIGTGELFF. The full variable domain, its missing parts supplied by reference TRBV30 and TRBJ2-2, is SQTIHQWPATLVQPVGSPLSLECTVEGTSNPNLYWYRQAAGRGLQLLFYSVGIGQISSEVPQNLSASRPQDRQFILSSKKLLLSDSGFYLCAGGQGLIGTGELFFGEGSRLTVL.

The chain links TRBV29-1 to TRBJ2-1, with D possibly matching TRBD2 (5 bases). The CDR3 is 13 residues long. The V end lost 4 bases, the J end lost 6 bases, and 13 bases lay between the germline ends. Germline V gives CDR1 SQVTM, CDR2 ANQGSEA. In nucleotides, the CDR3 is TGCAGCGTTGTGAGGGCCCTCGCCAATGAGCAGTTCTTC. Translating it yields CSVVRALANEQFF.

The chain recombines TRBV19 with TRBJ1-6, with 11 bases identical to TRBD1. This CDR3 comprises 16 residues. Per the germline V gene, CDR1 is LNHDA and CDR2 is SQIVND (reference sequence). J lost 0 bases, V lost 8 bases, and 3 bases had no gene match. The DNA of the CDR3 is TGTGCCAGTGGGACAGGGGGGAGCTCCTATAATTCACCCCTCCACTTT. Protein sequence: CASGTGGSSYNSPLHF.

This clone was counted between two and nine times. The J gene is TRBJ2-7, the V gene TRBV30, with TRBD1 identical over 7 bases. CDR3 length equals 14 residues. Germline lookup yields CDR1 GTSNPN and CDR2 SVGIG (reference sequence). Trimming took 2 bases from V and 2 from J; bases not matched to a gene: 6. The CDR3, as DNA: TGTGCCTGGAGTTTTGGGACAGTGCCCTACGAGCAGTACTTC. Translation: CAWSFGTVPYEQYF.

This clone has a single count. The V call is TRBV18, the J call TRBJ2-7; 10 nucleotides match TRBD2. Trimming took 0 bases from V and 6 from J; bases not matched to a gene: 8. The CDR3 loop spans 16 amino acids. Germline V gives CDR1 KGHSH, CDR2 LQKENI. The CDR3: CASSPPFRTSGGEQYF. CDR3 bases: TGTGCCAGCTCACCACCCTTCCGGACTAGCGGAGGCGAGCAGTACTTC.

V usage is TRBV10-3 and J usage is TRBJ2-7; 9 nucleotides line up with TRBD1. The CDR3 consists of 17 residues. J was trimmed by 1 base and V by 5 bases; bases with no gene match: 12. Germline CDR1 is ENHRY and CDR2 is SYGVKD. DNA of the CDR3: TGTGCCATCAGTCCCCATCCGGGACAGGGAACTTCCTACGAGCAGTACTTC. Its translation: CAISPHPGQGTSYEQYF.